The clone carrying this T cell receptor beta chain was seen ten or more times. This sample stems from a study of molecular identifiers for immune sequencing clone quantification. The CDR3 runs 14 residues. Trimming pared 7 bases from V and 0 bases from J, leaving 12 bases between. CDR1 and CDR2 from the germline V gene are SEHNR and FQNEAQ (reference sequence). CD8+CD4-CCR7+CD45RA+ sorting gave the naive CD8 T cells. TCRdb fed the PCR reads into MiXCR, producing one record per CDR3 protein. In the table there are about 640,000 distinct CDR3 sequences, 15% to 20% of which are singletons. This rearrangement joins TRBV7-9 to TRBJ1-1, with D tentatively TRBD1 (6 bases). The sequence derives from a human donor in good health. Some libraries in this study had Jurkat cell RNA spiked in. Sequencing used naive CD8+ T cells from blood, with Jurkat cell RNA spiked in. Subset denoted: FACS-sorted CD8+CD4-CCR7+CD45RA+ naive T cells. CDR3 DNA sequence: TGTGCCAGCATTGAGACAGGCATGAACACTGAAGCTTTCTTT. It yields the protein CASIETGMNTEAFF.